Listed below are T cell receptor beta chains from one sample, sequenced in a study of T cells in Graves' hyperthyroidism and ophthalmopathy. In TCRdb, the multiplex PCR reads were re-called with MiXCR into one record per CDR3 protein. The sample holds 30,000 to 35,000 distinct CDR3 sequences, 40% to 65% seen once. Sequenced input: blood. The receptors come from a middle-aged woman with Graves' ophthalmopathy. CDR3s include the opening cysteine and the closing phenylalanine or tryptophan. The D gene is left open where the match is weak. Rows may omit the clone size; those that give it use once, few, many or a size class.

d_gene	v_gene	abundance	j_gene	CDR3nt	CDR3aa
-	TRBV18	-	TRBJ2-2	TGTGCCAGCTCACCACTGAATGGAGTAAACACCGGGGAGCTGTTTTTT	CASSPLNGVNTGELFF
-	TRBV7-2	-	TRBJ2-5	TGTGCCAGCAGCTTAGCAGGGGAGACCCAGTACTTC	CASSLAGETQYF
-	TRBV7-9	many	TRBJ1-4	TGTGCCAGCAGCTTAGAGGGAGTCTCTAATGAAAAACTGTTTTTT	CASSLEGVSNEKLFF
-	TRBV5-4	-	TRBJ1-1	TGTGCCAGCAGCGCGAGTCAGAGGAACACTGAAGCTTTCTTT	CASSASQRNTEAFF
TRBD1	TRBV20-1	-	TRBJ1-5	TGCAGTGCTAGTGACGCGACAGGGAGGGTGCCCCAGCATTTT	CSASDATGRVPQHF
TRBD2	TRBV20-1	many	TRBJ2-7	TGCAGTGCTAGACTAGCGGGCTACGAGCAGTACTTC	CSARLAGYEQYF
-	TRBV28	many	TRBJ1-3	TGTGCCAGCGGCCGAATGGCGGATGGAAACACCATATATTTT	CASGRMADGNTIYF
-	TRBV19	-	TRBJ2-7	TGTGCCAGTAGTATAGTTGACGGCGGCTCCTACGAGCAGTACTTC	CASSIVDGGSYEQYF
-	TRBV19	-	TRBJ2-7	TGTGCCAGTAGTATCCCCGGGGGCTACGAGCAGTACTTC	CASSIPGGYEQYF
TRBD2	TRBV10-2	-	TRBJ2-1	TGCGCCAGCAGTGAGTCGGAGGCTAGCGGGAGAATAAATGAGCAGTTCTTC	CASSESEASGRINEQFF
TRBD1	TRBV12-3/TRBV12-4	many	TRBJ1-5	TGTGCCAGCAGACAGGGGGCCGGTCAGCCCCAGCATTTT	CASRQGAGQPQHF
TRBD1	TRBV20-1	-	TRBJ1-4	TGCAGTGCTAGAGTCCCAGACAGGGACAAACTGTTTTTT	CSARVPDRDKLFF
-	TRBV19	many	TRBJ1-5	TGTGCCAGTATAAATGGTGGGCAGAGCAATCAGCCCCAGCATTTT	CASINGGQSNQPQHF
TRBD2	TRBV9	-	TRBJ2-7	TGTGCCAGCAGCGGGGGACTAGCGGGGGCATCCTACGAGCAGTACTTC	CASSGGLAGASYEQYF
TRBD2	TRBV7-1	-	TRBJ2-3	TGTGCCAGCAGCTCCGGGACTAAAGCAGATACGCAGTATTTT	CASSSGTKADTQYF
-	TRBV7-2	-	TRBJ1-5	TGTGCCAGCAGCCCGCTCGGGGATAGCAATCAGCCCCAGCATTTT	CASSPLGDSNQPQHF
-	TRBV20-1	medium-sized	TRBJ2-7	TGCAGTGCTGTTAAAGTGGGAACCTACGAGCAGTACTTC	CSAVKVGTYEQYF
-	TRBV6-5	-	TRBJ2-2	TGTGCCAGCAGTTACCGATACAGGGCGGACACCGGGGAGCTGTTTTTT	CASSYRYRADTGELFF
TRBD2	TRBV5-1	-	TRBJ2-2	TGCGCCTGCAGTCCCTTGGGAGGGACGAACACCGGGGAGCTGTTCTTT	CACSPLGGTNTGELFF
TRBD2	TRBV11-2	-	TRBJ2-7	TGTGCCAGCAGCTTCGCGGGACTAGCGGGGGACTACGAGCAGTACTTC	CASSFAGLAGDYEQYF
TRBD2	TRBV20-1	many	TRBJ2-7	TGCAGTGCTAGAGATCTGAGAGCGGGAAGTATCGAGCAGTACTTC	CSARDLRAGSIEQYF
-	TRBV4-3	-	TRBJ2-3	TGCGCCAGCAGCTTAAGGGGGGGCTACAATGAGCAGTATTTT	CASSLRGGYNEQYF
TRBD1	TRBV10-1	once	TRBJ1-2	TGCGCCAGCAGTGATGGGGGGACAGGGTCCTATGGCTACACCTTC	CASSDGGTGSYGYTF
TRBD1	TRBV4-1	many	TRBJ2-7	TGCGCCAGCAGCCAAGGGGACAGGGGGGACTACGAGCAGTACTTC	CASSQGDRGDYEQYF
TRBD2	TRBV19	many	TRBJ2-3	TGTGCCAGTAGTATAGATCCCCCTACTAGCGGGAGGGTAGATACGCAGTATTTT	CASSIDPPTSGRVDTQYF
TRBD2	TRBV4-1	once	TRBJ2-5	TGCGCCAGCAGCCATGTAGCGGGGGGAGGGGAGACCCAGTACTTC	CASSHVAGGGETQYF
-	TRBV2	-	TRBJ1-4	TGTGCCAGCAGCGCAGTCGGACTGGATAATGAAAAACTGTTTTTT	CASSAVGLDNEKLFF
TRBD1	TRBV15	-	TRBJ2-7	TGTGCCACCAGCTCCCGGGACAGGGAAGGGCCCAGCGAGCAGTACTTC	CATSSRDREGPSEQYF
-	TRBV20-1	many	TRBJ2-1	TGCAGTGCTAGGACTAGTGTTGGGTACAATGAGCAGTTCTTC	CSARTSVGYNEQFF
-	TRBV19	-	TRBJ2-2	TGTGCCAGTAGTATAGCGGCTACCGGGGAGCTGTTTTTT	CASSIAATGELFF
-	TRBV13	-	TRBJ1-1	TGTGCCAGCAGCTTAGAGGGGGTATCGGCTGAAGCTTTCTTT	CASSLEGVSAEAFF
-	TRBV4-2	-	TRBJ1-4	TGTGCCACCCGTTTAGCAACTAATGAAAAACTGTCTTTT	CATRLATNEKLSF
-	TRBV19	-	TRBJ2-2	-	CASSIAGEISEQYFGELFF
-	TRBV5-1	-	TRBJ1-5	TGCGCCAGCAGCGGTGGGACTAGCGGGAGGAATGAGCATTTT	CASSGGTSGRNEHF
-	TRBV7-9	many	TRBJ2-7	TGTGCCAGCAGCGGTCCCCCATCCTACGAGCAGTACTTC	CASSGPPSYEQYF
-	TRBV4-1	many	TRBJ2-5	TGCGCCAGCAGCCTATCATGGGCGGGGCAAGAGACCCAGTACTTC	CASSLSWAGQETQYF
TRBD2	TRBV7-9	many	TRBJ2-2	TGTGCCAGCCCCCGGGGACTAGCGGTCGGGGAGCTGTTTTTT	CASPRGLAVGELFF
TRBD1	TRBV14	once	TRBJ1-6	TGTGGCAGCGGCCTACTCCCTCGGACAGGGAGTATTTCACCCCCCCACTTT	CGSGLLPRTGSISPPHF
TRBD2	TRBV20-1	-	TRBJ2-7	TGCAGTGCTTGGACTAGCGGGGACCCCTACGAGCAGTACTTC	CSAWTSGDPYEQYF
-	TRBV24-1	-	TRBJ1-5	TGTGCCACCAGCGCTGAGGGACGTGGCAATCAGCCCCAGCATTTT	CATSAEGRGNQPQHF
-	TRBV6-2/TRBV6-3	many	TRBJ2-5	TGTGCCAGCAGTCCGACTAGGGGGGTAGGAGAGACCCAGTACTTC	CASSPTRGVGETQYF
-	TRBV6-4	-	TRBJ2-5	TGTGCCAGCAGTGTCCGGAGGGGACAAGAGACCCAGTACTTC	CASSVRRGQETQYF
-	TRBV5-5	many	TRBJ2-7	TGTGCCAGCAGCCGCAGGGTGGGGGAGCAGTACTTC	CASSRRVGEQYF
TRBD2	TRBV6-1	many	TRBJ2-1	TGTGCCAGCAGTGGAGCGGGAGGGCGCTACAATGAGCAGTTCTTC	CASSGAGGRYNEQFF
TRBD2	TRBV19	-	TRBJ2-7	TGTGCCAGTACAGGGCTAGCGGGATCGTACGAGCAGTACTTC	CASTGLAGSYEQYF